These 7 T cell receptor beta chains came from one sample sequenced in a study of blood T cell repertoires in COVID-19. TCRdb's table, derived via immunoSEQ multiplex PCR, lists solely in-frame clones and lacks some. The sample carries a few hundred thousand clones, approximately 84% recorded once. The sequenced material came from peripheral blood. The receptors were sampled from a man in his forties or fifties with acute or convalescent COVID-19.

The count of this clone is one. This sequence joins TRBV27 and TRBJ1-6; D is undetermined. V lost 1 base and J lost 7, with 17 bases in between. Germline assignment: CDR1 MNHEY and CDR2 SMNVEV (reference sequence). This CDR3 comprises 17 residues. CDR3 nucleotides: TGTGCCAGCAGTTTATACATCGCGGAGGCGGAAAATTCACCCCTCCACTTT. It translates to CASSLYIAEAENSPLHF.

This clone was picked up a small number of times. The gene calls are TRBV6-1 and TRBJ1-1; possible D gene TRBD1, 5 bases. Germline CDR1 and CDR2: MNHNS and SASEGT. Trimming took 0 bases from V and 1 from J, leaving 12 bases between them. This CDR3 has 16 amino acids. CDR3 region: CASSEAPGGGNTEAFF. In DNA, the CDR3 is TGTGCCAGCAGTGAAGCCCCGGGCGGGGGGAACACTGAAGCTTTCTTT.

In nucleotides, the CDR3 is TGTGCCAGCAGCTCGCACGTCGGGGATGGCTACACCTTC. Residues: CASSSHVGDGYTF. The chain carries TRBV7-8 and TRBJ1-2; D is uncertain. There are 13 residues in the CDR3. Germline V gene lookup returns CDR1 SGHVS and CDR2 FQNEAQ. V was pared by 4 bases and J by 6 bases, with 12 bases between.

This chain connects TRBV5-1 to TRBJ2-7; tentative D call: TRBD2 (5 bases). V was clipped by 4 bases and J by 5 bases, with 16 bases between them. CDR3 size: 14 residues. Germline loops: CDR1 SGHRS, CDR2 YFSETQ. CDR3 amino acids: CASSLLGSTDEQYF. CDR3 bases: TGCGCCAGCAGCCTCCTAGGGAGTACTGACGAGCAGTACTTC.

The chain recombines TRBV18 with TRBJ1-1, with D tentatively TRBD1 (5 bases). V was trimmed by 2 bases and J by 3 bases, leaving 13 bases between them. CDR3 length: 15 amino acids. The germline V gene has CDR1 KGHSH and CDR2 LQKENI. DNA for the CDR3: TGTGCCAGCTCACCAGCGGGGGGATGGGACACTGAAGCTTTCTTT. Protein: CASSPAGGWDTEAFF.

Here the CDR3 DNA reads TGTGCCAGCAGTTTCGACAACCGGGGCCAGGGGTCCTACGAGCAGTACTTC. This gives the protein CASSFDNRGQGSYEQYF. V is TRBV27 and J is TRBJ2-7; a weak D match, TRBD1 (6 bases). V lost 3 bases to trimming and J lost 1 base, with 19 bases between them. Germline V gene sequence: CDR1 MNHEY, CDR2 SMNVEV (reference sequence). The CDR3 consists of 17 residues.

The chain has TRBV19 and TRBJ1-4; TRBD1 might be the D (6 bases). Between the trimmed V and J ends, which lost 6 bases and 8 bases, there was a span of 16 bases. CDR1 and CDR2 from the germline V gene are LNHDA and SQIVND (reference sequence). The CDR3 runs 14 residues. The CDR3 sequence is CASSELGGREKLFF. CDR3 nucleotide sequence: TGTGCCAGTAGCGAACTCGGGGGGCGAGAAAAACTGTTTTTT. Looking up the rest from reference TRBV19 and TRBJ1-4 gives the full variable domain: DGGITQSPKYLFRKEGQNVTLSCEQNLNHDAMYWYRQDPGQGLRLIYYSQIVNDFQKGDIAEGYSVSREKKESFPLTVTSAQKNPTAFYLCASSELGGREKLFFGSGTQLSVL.